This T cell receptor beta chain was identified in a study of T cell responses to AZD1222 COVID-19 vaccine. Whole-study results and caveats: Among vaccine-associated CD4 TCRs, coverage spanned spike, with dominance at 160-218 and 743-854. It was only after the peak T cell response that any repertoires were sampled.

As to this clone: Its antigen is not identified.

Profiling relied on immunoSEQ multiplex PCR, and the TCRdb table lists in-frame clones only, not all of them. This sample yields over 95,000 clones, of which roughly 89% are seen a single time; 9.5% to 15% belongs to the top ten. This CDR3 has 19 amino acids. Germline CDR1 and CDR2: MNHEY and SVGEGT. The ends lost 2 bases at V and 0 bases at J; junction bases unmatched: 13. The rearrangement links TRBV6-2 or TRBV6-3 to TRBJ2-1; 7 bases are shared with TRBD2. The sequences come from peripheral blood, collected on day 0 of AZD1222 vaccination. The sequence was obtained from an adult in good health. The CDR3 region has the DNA TGTGCCAGCAGTTACACGGCTAGCGGTCCCCCGAGCTCCTACAATGAGCAGTTCTTC. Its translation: CASSYTASGPPSSYNEQFF.